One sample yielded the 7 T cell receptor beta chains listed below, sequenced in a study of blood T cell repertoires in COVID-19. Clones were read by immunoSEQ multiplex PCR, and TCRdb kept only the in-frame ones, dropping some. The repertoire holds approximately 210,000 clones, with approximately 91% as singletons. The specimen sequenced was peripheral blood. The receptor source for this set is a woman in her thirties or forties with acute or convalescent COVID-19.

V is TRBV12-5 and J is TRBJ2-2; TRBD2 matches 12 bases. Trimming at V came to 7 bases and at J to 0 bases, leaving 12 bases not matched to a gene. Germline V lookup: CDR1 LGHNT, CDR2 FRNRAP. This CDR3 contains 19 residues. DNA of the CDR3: TGTGCTAGTGCCGATAAAGGACTAGCGGGGAGCGCGAACACCGGGGAGCTGTTTTTT. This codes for CASADKGLAGSANTGELFF.

The DNA of the CDR3 is TGTGCCAGCAGTGAAAGAGGGAGGAGGAACACCGGGGAGCTGTTTTTT. Translating gives CASSERGRRNTGELFF. The V and J genes are TRBV6-1 and TRBJ2-2; D perhaps matches TRBD2 (6 bases). The CDR3 is made up of 16 amino acids. In germline, CDR1 is MNHNS, CDR2 SASEGT. V was pared by 2 bases and J by 1 base, with 11 bases between.

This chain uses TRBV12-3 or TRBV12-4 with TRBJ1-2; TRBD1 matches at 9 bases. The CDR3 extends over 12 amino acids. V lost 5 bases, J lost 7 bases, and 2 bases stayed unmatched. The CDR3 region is CASSTGQGGYTF. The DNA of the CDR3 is TGTGCCAGCAGTACGGGACAGGGTGGCTACACCTTC.

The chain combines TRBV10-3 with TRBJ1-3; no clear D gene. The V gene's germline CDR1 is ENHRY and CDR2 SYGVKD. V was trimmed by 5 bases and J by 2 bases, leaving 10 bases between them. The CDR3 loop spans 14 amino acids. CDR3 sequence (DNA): TGTGCCATCAGTCCGGGTGAAGCTGGAAACACCATATATTTT. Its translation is CAISPGEAGNTIYF.

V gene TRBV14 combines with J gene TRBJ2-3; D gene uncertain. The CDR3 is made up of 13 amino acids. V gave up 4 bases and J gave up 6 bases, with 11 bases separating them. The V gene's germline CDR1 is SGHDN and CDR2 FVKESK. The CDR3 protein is CASSPTSLDTQYF. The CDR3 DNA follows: TGTGCCAGCAGCCCAACATCTCTCGATACGCAGTATTTT.

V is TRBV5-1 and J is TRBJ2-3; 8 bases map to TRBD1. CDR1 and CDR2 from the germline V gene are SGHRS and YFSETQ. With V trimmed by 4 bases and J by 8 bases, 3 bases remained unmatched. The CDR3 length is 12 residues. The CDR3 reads CASSVTGGTQYF. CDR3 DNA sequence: TGCGCCAGCAGCGTAACAGGGGGTACGCAGTATTTT.

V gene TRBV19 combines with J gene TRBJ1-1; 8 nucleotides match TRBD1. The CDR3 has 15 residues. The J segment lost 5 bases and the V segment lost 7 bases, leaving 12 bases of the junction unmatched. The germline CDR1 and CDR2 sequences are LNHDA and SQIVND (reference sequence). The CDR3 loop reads CASTPIQGARTEAFF. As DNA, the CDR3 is TGTGCCAGTACCCCTATTCAGGGGGCTCGAACTGAAGCTTTCTTT.